This TCR beta chain was sequenced during a study of human T cells and chemical hapten exposure. General study points: No change in TCRs above 1 in 1000 frequency was produced by DPC sensitization.

V lost 7 bases and J lost 2; bases outside the gene matches: 6. The CDR3 has 15 amino acids. From germline, CDR1 is SNHLY and CDR2 FYNNEI. TCRdb itself ran the RACE reads through MiXCR, one entry per CDR3 protein. This sample has 70,000 to 100,000 distinct CDR3 sequences, with about 6.8% found just once. This clonotype was observed a few times. Its antigen is not identified. The time point: patch test 1, 2 weeks after DPC sensitization. Indicated treatment: therapeutic diphenylcyclopropenone sensitization with weekly scalp DPC. The sample consisted of whole blood, taken in connection with sensitization to the hapten diphenylcyclopropenone (DPC). The chain couples TRBV2 to TRBJ2-1; 9 bases line up with TRBD2. The sequence came from a woman in her 30s with alopecia areata. Some clones in this sample may be carry-over from other donors' samples. DNA for the CDR3: TGTGCCAGCATCAGAGGACTAGCGCCCTACAATGAGCAGTTCTTC. This gives the protein CASIRGLAPYNEQFF.